These 6 T cell receptor beta chains originate from one sample sequenced in a study of T cells in localized non-small cell lung cancer. Produced via immunoSEQ multiplex PCR; TCRdb's table is partial and in-frame only. The data contain roughly 16,000 clones, more than 80% of them seen just once; the ten biggest clones take up less than 4.5%. Sequenced material: peripheral blood, taken before any cancer treatment. The receptors were gathered from a woman aged 40-70 years with stage I lung adenocarcinoma.

The chain recombines TRBV7-9 with TRBJ1-1; 9 nucleotides agree with TRBD1. With V trimmed by 5 bases and J by 4 bases, 5 bases remained unmatched. This CDR3 spans 14 amino acids. In germline, CDR1 is SEHNR, CDR2 FQNEAQ (reference sequence). The CDR3 DNA reads TGTGCCAGCAGCCGGCCGACAGGGGGCACTGAAGCTTTCTTT. Protein product: CASSRPTGGTEAFF.

The chain recombines TRBV7-2 with TRBJ1-2; tentatively, D is TRBD1 (5 bases). CDR3 length equals 14 residues. In germline, CDR1 is SGHTA, CDR2 FQGNSA. With 5 bases removed from V and 6 bases from J, the gap between germline ends came to 16 bases. The CDR3 spells CASSPRVGVNGYTF. DNA for the CDR3: TGTGCCAGCAGCCCCAGGGTGGGCGTCAATGGCTACACCTTC.

This chain uses TRBV18 with TRBJ2-1; D is uncertain. The V end lost 3 bases, the J end lost 2 bases, and 17 bases lay between the germline ends. Germline CDR1 and CDR2: KGHSH and LQKENI. The CDR3 is 17 amino acids. DNA for the CDR3: TGTGCCAGCTCACCGAAATGCCGACACCTCCCCTACAATGAGCAGTTCTTC. Its protein product is CASSPKCRHLPYNEQFF.

V is TRBV5-6 and J is TRBJ1-1, with D perhaps TRBD1 (6 bases). Per the germline V gene, CDR1 is SGHDT and CDR2 is YYEEEE. CDR3 length: 17 residues. V was clipped by 1 base and J by 1 base, with 17 bases between them. CDR3 protein: CASSLHLSSRGNTEAFF. The CDR3, as DNA: TGTGCCAGCAGCTTGCATCTGTCTAGCAGGGGGAACACTGAAGCTTTCTTT.

Written as DNA, the CDR3 is TGTGCCAGCAGCCAAGATAAGGGCAGGGGGAGAGAGACCCAGTACTTC. It codes for CASSQDKGRGRETQYF. The V gene is TRBV14, the J gene TRBJ2-5; 7 bases agree with TRBD1. After removal of 0 bases from V and 4 bases from J, the junction contained 8 bases not matched to a gene. The CDR3 is 16 amino acids. The germline V gene has CDR1 SGHDN and CDR2 FVKESK.

This chain joins TRBV2 and TRBJ1-2; TRBD1 agrees at 8 bases. The CDR3 runs 14 residues. J lost 4 bases, V lost 9 bases, and 10 bases had no gene match. Germline V gene sequence: CDR1 SNHLY, CDR2 FYNNEI. Here the CDR3 DNA reads TGTGCCAGTCACCGGGACAGGAGTATCTATGGCTACACCTTC. Encoded protein: CASHRDRSIYGYTF.